This T cell receptor beta chain was recorded in a study of human T cells and chemical hapten exposure. Study background: TCR yields per sample varied, mainly owing to small pooled library volume differences.

Study results and caveats: TCRs at a frequency above 1 in 1000 stayed unchanged with DPC sensitization.

CDR1 MGHDK and CDR2 SYGVNS come from the germline V gene. This CDR3 is built from 14 residues. The ends were cut back, 4 bases at V and 4 bases at J, with 8 bases in the middle. About this clonotype itself: The antigen remains undetermined.

The library put unique molecular identifiers onto individual cDNA molecules. Per the authors' pipeline: TCR counts had a median of about 100,000 per sample and spanned about 23,224 to 690,600. TCRdb re-called the reads with MiXCR, one entry per CDR3 protein. The V and J calls follow TCRdb's processing rather than the paper's. The sample consists of 95,000 to 150,000 distinct CDR3 sequences, 6.5% to 10% of them appearing once. Total RNA extraction was carried out from unfractionated whole blood. This TCR was recovered from a human donor in good health. Some clones in this sample may be carry-over from other donors' samples. The specimen was whole blood. This chain joins TRBV25-1 and TRBJ1-6, with D perhaps TRBD1 (5 bases). The CDR3 DNA reads as TGTGCCAGCAGTGTTGGGGGGTATAATTCACCCCTCCACTTT. This sequence encodes CASSVGGYNSPLHF.